This passage covers 3 T cell receptor beta chains from one sample sequenced in a study of cytomegalovirus exposure and HLA in healthy donors. In the PCR, 60 Vbeta and 13 Jbeta primers were used. Profiling relied on immunoSEQ multiplex PCR, and the TCRdb table lists in-frame clones only, not all of them. Counted here are about 120,000 clones, about 8.6% occurring once; the ten biggest clones make up about 6%. Material for sequencing was PBMCs. These receptors were taken from a middle-aged woman in good health and CMV-seropositive.

The chain carries TRBV25-1 and TRBJ1-4; D not resolved. From germline, CDR1 is MGHDK and CDR2 SYGVNS. The CDR3 totals 14 residues. V was shortened by 1 base and J by 3 bases, with 6 bases between the two germline ends. In DNA form, the CDR3 reads TGTGCCAGCAGTGAATCAACAGCTAATGAAAAACTGTTTTTT. Translation: CASSESTANEKLFF. Full variable domain (missing parts from reference TRBV25-1 and TRBJ1-4): EADIYQTPRYLVIGTGKKITLECSQTMGHDKMYWYQQDPGMELHLIHYSYGVNSTEKGDLSSESTVSRIRTEHFPLTLESARPSHTSQYLCASSESTANEKLFFGSGTQLSVL.

On this clone itself: An end of the junction does not agree with germline; a read error may underlie this. Other DNA sequences within the sample encode an identical CDR3. This CDR3 is CASTLAGEAFF. The CDR3 DNA follows: TGTGCAAGCACCCTAGCTGGTGAAGCTTTCTTT. V is TRBV5-6 and J is TRBJ1-1; no reliable D call. The CDR3 has 11 residues. CDR1 is SGHDT and CDR2 is YYEEEE in the germline V gene.

This chain connects TRBV28 to TRBJ2-2; D is perhaps TRBD1 (6 bases). The CDR3 runs to 14 residues. Between the trimmed V and J ends, which lost 10 bases and 3 bases, there was a span of 15 bases. CDR1 and CDR2 (germline): MDHEN, SYDVKM. The DNA for the CDR3 is TGTGCCACCTCGGACAGTACCTACACCGGGGAGCTGTTTTTT. Translated, it gives CATSDSTYTGELFF.